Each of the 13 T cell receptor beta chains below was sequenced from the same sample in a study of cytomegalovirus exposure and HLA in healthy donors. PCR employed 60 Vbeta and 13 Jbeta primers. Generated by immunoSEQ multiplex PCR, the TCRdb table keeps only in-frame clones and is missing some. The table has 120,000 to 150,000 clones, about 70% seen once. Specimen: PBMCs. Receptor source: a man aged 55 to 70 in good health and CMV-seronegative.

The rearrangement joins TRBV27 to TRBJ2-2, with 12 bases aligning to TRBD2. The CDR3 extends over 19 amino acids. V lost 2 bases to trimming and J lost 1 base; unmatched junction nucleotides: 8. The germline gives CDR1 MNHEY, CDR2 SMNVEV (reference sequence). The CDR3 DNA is TGTGCCAGCAGTTTAGGACTAGCGGGGTCTTTGGAGAACACCGGGGAGCTGTTTTTT. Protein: CASSLGLAGSLENTGELFF.

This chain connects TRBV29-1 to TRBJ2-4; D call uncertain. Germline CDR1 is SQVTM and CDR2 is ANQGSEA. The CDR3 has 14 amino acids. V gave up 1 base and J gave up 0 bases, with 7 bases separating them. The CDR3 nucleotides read TGCAGCGTTGAAGTCGGTCTAGCCAAAAACATTCAGTACTTC. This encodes CSVEVGLAKNIQYF.

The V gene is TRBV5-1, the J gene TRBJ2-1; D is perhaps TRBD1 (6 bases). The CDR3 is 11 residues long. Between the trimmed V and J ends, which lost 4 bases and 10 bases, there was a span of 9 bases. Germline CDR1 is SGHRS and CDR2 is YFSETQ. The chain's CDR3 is CASSQGQEQFF. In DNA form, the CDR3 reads TGCGCCAGCAGCCAAGGACAGGAGCAGTTCTTC.

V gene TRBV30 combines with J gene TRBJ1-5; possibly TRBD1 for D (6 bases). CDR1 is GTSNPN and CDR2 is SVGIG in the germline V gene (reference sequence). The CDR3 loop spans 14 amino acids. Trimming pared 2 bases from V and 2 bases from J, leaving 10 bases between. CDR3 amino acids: CAWSTGYGNQPQHF. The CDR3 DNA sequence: TGTGCCTGGAGTACAGGGTATGGCAATCAGCCCCAGCATTTT.

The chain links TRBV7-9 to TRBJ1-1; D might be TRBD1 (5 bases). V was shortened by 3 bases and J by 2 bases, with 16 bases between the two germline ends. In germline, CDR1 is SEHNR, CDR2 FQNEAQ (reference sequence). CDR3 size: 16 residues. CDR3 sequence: CASSFHRATGNTEAFF. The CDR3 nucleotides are TGTGCCAGCAGCTTCCACCGGGCCACAGGCAACACTGAAGCTTTCTTT.

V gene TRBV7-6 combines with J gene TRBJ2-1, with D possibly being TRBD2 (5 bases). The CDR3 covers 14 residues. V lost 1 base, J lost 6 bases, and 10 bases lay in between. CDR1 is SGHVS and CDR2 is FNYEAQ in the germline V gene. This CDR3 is CASSLVEGFNEQFF. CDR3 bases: TGTGCCAGCAGCTTAGTCGAGGGTTTCAATGAGCAGTTCTTC.

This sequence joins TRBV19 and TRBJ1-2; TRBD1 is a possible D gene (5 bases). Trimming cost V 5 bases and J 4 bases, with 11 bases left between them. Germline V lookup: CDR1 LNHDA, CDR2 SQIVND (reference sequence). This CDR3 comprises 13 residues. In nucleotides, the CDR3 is TGTGCCAGTAGTCCGGGGGAACCCTATGGCTACACCTTC. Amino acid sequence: CASSPGEPYGYTF. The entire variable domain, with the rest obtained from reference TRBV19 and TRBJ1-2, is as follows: DGGITQSPKYLFRKEGQNVTLSCEQNLNHDAMYWYRQDPGQGLRLIYYSQIVNDFQKGDIAEGYSVSREKKESFPLTVTSAQKNPTAFYLCASSPGEPYGYTFGSGTRLTVV.

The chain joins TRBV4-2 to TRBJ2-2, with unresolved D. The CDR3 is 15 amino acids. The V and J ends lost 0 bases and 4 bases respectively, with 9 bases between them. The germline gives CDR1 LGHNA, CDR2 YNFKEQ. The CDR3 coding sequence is TGTGCCAGCAGCCAAGAGGGCACAATCACCGGGGAGCTGTTTTTT. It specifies CASSQEGTITGELFF.

The CDR3 DNA follows: TGCGCCAGCAGCGTGCTCTTGGGCCGGGAGACCCAGTACTTC. This encodes CASSVLLGRETQYF. The chain is built from TRBV5-1 and TRBJ2-5; D is unclear. The CDR3 sequence is 14 residues long. The germline CDR1 and CDR2 sequences are SGHRS and YFSETQ. The germline V and J ends were trimmed by 4 bases and 5 bases, with 15 bases remaining between them.

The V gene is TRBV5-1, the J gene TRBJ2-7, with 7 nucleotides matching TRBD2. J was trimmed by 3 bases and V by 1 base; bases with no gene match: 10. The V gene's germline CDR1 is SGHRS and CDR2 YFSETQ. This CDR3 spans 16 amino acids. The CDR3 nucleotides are TGCGCCAGCAGCTTGTGGGCTAGCGGAGGCCTCTACGAGCAGTACTTC. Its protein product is CASSLWASGGLYEQYF.

The CDR3 protein is CASSPSDRAYGYTF. The CDR3 region has the DNA TGTGCCAGCAGTCCTTCGGACAGGGCCTATGGCTACACCTTC. The chain links TRBV28 to TRBJ1-2; 8 nucleotides match TRBD1. The V segment lost 5 bases and the J segment 4 bases; nucleotides outside the gene matches: 6. The CDR3 totals 14 residues. The germline gives CDR1 MDHEN, CDR2 SYDVKM.

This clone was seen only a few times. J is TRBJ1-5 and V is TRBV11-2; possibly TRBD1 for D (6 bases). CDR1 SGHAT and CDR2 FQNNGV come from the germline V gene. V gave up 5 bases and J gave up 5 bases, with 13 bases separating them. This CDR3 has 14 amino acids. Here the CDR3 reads CASSADSLYQPQHF. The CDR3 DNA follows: TGTGCCAGCAGCGCGGACAGCCTCTATCAGCCCCAGCATTTT.

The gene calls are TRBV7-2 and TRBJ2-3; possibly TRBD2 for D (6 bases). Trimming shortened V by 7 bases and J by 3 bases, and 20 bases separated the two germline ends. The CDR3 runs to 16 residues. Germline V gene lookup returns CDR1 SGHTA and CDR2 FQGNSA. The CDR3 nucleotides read TGTGCCAGCAAATACGCGGGGCGGGGCTGGACAGATACGCAGTATTTT. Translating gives CASKYAGRGWTDTQYF.